This T cell receptor (beta chain) was identified in a study of shared clonotypes between healthy human individuals. Comments on this clone: Antigen unknown.

General study points: Non-shared clonotypes had lower generation probabilities than clonotypes shared by all four sorted-subset donors.

This CDR3 region has 15 residues. Germline CDR1 and CDR2: SGHRS and YFSETQ. With 2 bases removed from V and 4 bases from J, the gap between germline ends came to 15 bases. The authors ran the assay at deep level. Profiling relied on immunoSEQ multiplex PCR, and the TCRdb table lists in-frame clones only, not all of them. The sample shows around 2,000,000 clones, roughly 95% of them seen only once. Naive CD8 cells comprised CD45RO-negative, CCR7-positively selected cells, excluding terminally differentiated effector memory CD45RA+ cells. This clonotype was obtained from a man aged 18 to 29 in good health. This chain connects TRBV5-1 to TRBJ1-2; D is possibly TRBD1 (6 bases). The specimen was naive CD8+ T cells sorted from blood. This chain's CDR3 is CASSLRGEVIYGYTF. The CDR3 nucleotides are TGCGCCAGCAGCTTAAGGGGGGAGGTTATCTATGGCTACACCTTC.